This TCR beta chain appears in the sequencing data of a study of shared clonotypes between healthy human individuals. The CDR3 covers 16 residues. Trimming took 2 bases from V and 0 from J, leaving 11 bases between them. Germline CDR1 and CDR2: MDHEN and SYDVKM. Repertoires were generated with immunoSEQ multiplex PCR, while TCRdb's copy carries only in-frame clones and drops some. The sample lists 800,000 to 1,200,000 clones; roughly 74% were seen once. This TCR derives from a man aged 18 to 30 in good health. Some clones in this sample may be carry-over from other donors' samples. The source material was memory CD4+ T cells from PBMCs. Subset noted: CD45RA-negative fraction. The rearrangement joins TRBV28 to TRBJ1-3; D not resolved. The CDR3 spells CASSLVAATSGNTIYF. CDR3 coding DNA: TGTGCCAGCAGTTTAGTAGCAGCAACCTCTGGAAACACCATATATTTT.